Following are 11 T cell receptor beta chains from one sample sequenced in a study of cytomegalovirus exposure and HLA in healthy donors. This PCR relied on a set of 60 Vbeta primers and 13 Jbeta primers. Sequencing was performed with immunoSEQ multiplex PCR; in TCRdb, only in-frame clones are kept and a portion is missing. This sample carries under 150,000 clones, over 75% of them seen once, and the ten largest clones take over 4.5%. Sequencing was carried out using PBMCs. These receptors were collected from a woman between 40 and 55 years old in good health and CMV-seropositive.

The chain is built from TRBV5-5 and TRBJ1-5; D is unresolved. Germline V gives CDR1 SGHKS, CDR2 YYEKEE (reference sequence). The V end lost 5 bases, the J end lost 0 bases, and 9 bases lay between the germline ends. The CDR3 length is 14 residues. CDR3 loop: CASRSGVSNQPQHF. CDR3 nucleotides: TGTGCCAGCAGATCCGGGGTTAGCAATCAGCCCCAGCATTTT.

CDR3 sequence: CASSIGQGPYEQYF. The CDR3 DNA reads TGTGCCAGCAGCATTGGACAGGGTCCCTACGAGCAGTACTTC. The chain carries TRBV7-3 and TRBJ2-7; 8 bases line up with TRBD1. The CDR3 spans 14 residues. The germline V gene has CDR1 SGHTA and CDR2 FQGTGA. Trimming cost V 5 bases and J 2 bases; bases outside gene matches: 5. Filled out from reference TRBV7-3 and TRBJ2-7, the complete variable domain reads GAGVSQTPSNKVTEKGKYVELRCDPISGHTALYWYRQSLGQGPEFLIYFQGTGAADDSGLPNDRFFAVRPEGSVSTLKIQRTERGDSAVYLCASSIGQGPYEQYFGPGTRLTVT.

V gene TRBV6-6 combines with J gene TRBJ1-5; a weak D match, TRBD1 (6 bases). The germline CDR1 and CDR2 sequences are MNHNY and SVGAGI (reference sequence). With 8 bases removed from V and 7 bases from J, the gap between germline ends came to 15 bases. The length of the CDR3 is 13 residues. The CDR3 reads CASREQGTQPQHF. CDR3 nucleotide sequence: TGTGCCAGCCGAGAACAGGGTACCCAGCCCCAGCATTTT.

The count of this clone is one. V is TRBV30 and J is TRBJ1-2; TRBD1 agrees at 9 bases. CDR3 size: 14 residues. CDR1 GTSNPN and CDR2 SVGIG come from the germline V gene (reference sequence). Unmatched junction bases numbered 5, after V lost 3 bases and J lost 3 bases. CDR3 in amino acids: CAWSRTGEDYGYTF. Written as DNA, the CDR3 is TGTGCCTGGAGCCGGACAGGGGAAGACTATGGCTACACCTTC.

This clone was detected once. The rearrangement links TRBV19 to TRBJ2-1, with TRBD2 matching 8 bases. Germline V lookup: CDR1 LNHDA, CDR2 SQIVND (reference sequence). V lost 5 bases, J lost 7 bases, and 13 bases stayed unmatched. This CDR3 has 16 residues. This chain's CDR3 is CASSPSGLEGANEQFF. CDR3 DNA sequence: TGTGCCAGTAGTCCCTCGGGACTAGAAGGCGCTAATGAGCAGTTCTTC.

This clone was found once. The CDR3 region is CASSLDTGGSETQYF. In DNA form, the CDR3 reads TGCGCCAGCAGCTTGGATACAGGGGGCTCGGAGACCCAGTACTTC. The chain has TRBV5-1 and TRBJ2-5; 9 nucleotides align to TRBD1. The trim removed 0 bases at V and 5 bases at J, leaving 5 bases unmatched. This CDR3 spans 15 amino acids. In germline, CDR1 is SGHRS, CDR2 YFSETQ.

The rearrangement joins TRBV13 to TRBJ2-7, with unresolved D. Per the germline V gene, CDR1 is PRHDT and CDR2 is FYEKMQ (reference sequence). The CDR3 sequence is 11 residues long. Trimming removed 5 bases at V and 2 bases at J, with 4 bases between. CDR3 sequence reads: CASSRAYEQYF. As DNA, the CDR3 is TGTGCCAGCAGCCGGGCCTACGAGCAGTACTTC.

This clone occurred a few times. The V call is TRBV6-5, the J call TRBJ2-7, with a tentative D call TRBD1 (5 bases). V shed 2 bases and J shed 7 bases, with 15 bases lying between them. The CDR3 has 14 amino acids. In germline, CDR1 is MNHEY, CDR2 SVGAGI. CDR3 bases: TGTGCCAGCAGTTACGGGCAGGGCATACAGGAGCAGTACTTC. This codes for CASSYGQGIQEQYF.

The chain carries TRBV5-1 and TRBJ2-2, with D perhaps matching TRBD2 (6 bases). The CDR3 length is 15 residues. Germline CDR1 reads SGHRS; CDR2 reads YFSETQ. The V gene lost 0 bases and the J gene lost 0 bases, with 6 bases spanning the gap. CDR3 nucleotides: TGCGCCAGCAGCTTGGGGACTACGAACACCGGGGAGCTGTTTTTT. Residues: CASSLGTTNTGELFF. Full variable domain (rest looked up from reference TRBV5-1 and TRBJ2-2): KAGVTQTPRYLIKTRGQQVTLSCSPISGHRSVSWYQQTPGQGLQFLFEYFSETQRNKGNFPGRFSGRQFSNSRSEMNVSTLELGDSALYLCASSLGTTNTGELFFGEGSRLTVL.

This rearrangement joins TRBV7-2 to TRBJ2-7, with 7 positions matching TRBD1. CDR1 and CDR2 (germline): SGHTA, FQGNSA. This CDR3 is 14 amino acids long. With V trimmed by 6 bases and J by 2 bases, 7 bases remained unmatched. CDR3 in DNA: TGTGCCAGCAGAGGGGGCTTTGGAACCTACGAGCAGTACTTC. This gives the protein CASRGGFGTYEQYF.

The chain links TRBV6-5 to TRBJ1-1; the D gene is possibly TRBD1 (5 bases). V lost 2 bases to trimming and J lost 4 bases, with 8 bases between them. The CDR3 spans 13 residues. Germline lookup yields CDR1 MNHEY and CDR2 SVGAGI. CDR3 sequence reads: CASSYRGRTEAFF. The CDR3 coding sequence is TGTGCCAGCAGTTACAGGGGTCGCACTGAAGCTTTCTTT.